Listed below are T cell receptor beta chains from one sample, sequenced in a study of blood T cell repertoires in COVID-19. Data came from immunoSEQ multiplex PCR; TCRdb stores just in-frame clones and leaves some out. The repertoire includes approximately 250,000 clones, under 90% of them detected once, and 4.2% sits in the top ten. Sample: peripheral blood. The receptor set was obtained from a man in his 60s with acute or convalescent COVID-19. Each CDR3 is given with its conserved first and last residue. The order of the fields is CDR3 length, J gene, D gene, clone size, V gene, CDR3 DNA, CDR3 protein. The D gene is left open where the match is weak. Size is omitted from some rows. Given values are once, few, many or a class for expanded clones.

cdr3_length: 15; j_call: TRBJ2-7; d_call: NA; clone_size: NA; v_call: TRBV5-1; cdr3_nt: TGCGCCAGCAGCTTGCGGCAGGGTGGCACCTACGAGCAGTACTTC; cdr3_aa: CASSLRQGGTYEQYF
cdr3_length: 16; j_call: TRBJ2-2; d_call: NA; clone_size: once; v_call: TRBV15; cdr3_nt: TGTGCCACCAGCAGAGAGGGGTTGAGGGCCTCCGGGGAGCTGTTTTTT; cdr3_aa: CATSREGLRASGELFF
cdr3_length: 16; j_call: TRBJ2-7; d_call: TRBD2; clone_size: NA; v_call: TRBV5-6; cdr3_nt: TGTGCCAGCAGCTTAGCCCTAGCGGGGGCTACCTACGAGCAGTACTTC; cdr3_aa: CASSLALAGATYEQYF
cdr3_length: 15; j_call: TRBJ2-7; d_call: NA; clone_size: NA; v_call: TRBV7-9; cdr3_nt: TGTGCCAGCAGCTCCCCGGAGGGACAGCCCTACGAGCAGTACTTC; cdr3_aa: CASSSPEGQPYEQYF
cdr3_length: 14; j_call: TRBJ2-7; d_call: TRBD2; clone_size: NA; v_call: TRBV5-4; cdr3_nt: TGTGCCAGCAGCTTAGCGGGAGGTTCCTACGAGCAGTACTTC; cdr3_aa: CASSLAGGSYEQYF
cdr3_length: 15; j_call: TRBJ1-2; d_call: NA; clone_size: few; v_call: TRBV6-5; cdr3_nt: TGTGCCAGCAGTTACGGCACAGGCTCTAACTATGGCTACACCTTC; cdr3_aa: CASSYGTGSNYGYTF
cdr3_length: 16; j_call: TRBJ1-5; d_call: NA; clone_size: NA; v_call: TRBV6-1; cdr3_nt: TGTGCCAGCAGTGAAGGGTTAGGGCAGGGTAATCAGCCCCAGCATTTT; cdr3_aa: CASSEGLGQGNQPQHF
cdr3_length: 13; j_call: TRBJ2-2; d_call: TRBD1; clone_size: few; v_call: TRBV29-1; cdr3_nt: TGCAGCGTTCCCGGGACAGTGACCGGGGAGCTGTTTTTT; cdr3_aa: CSVPGTVTGELFF
cdr3_length: 12; j_call: TRBJ2-5; d_call: NA; clone_size: few; v_call: TRBV28; cdr3_nt: TGTGCCAGCAGAACAGCACGGGAGACCCAGTACTTC; cdr3_aa: CASRTARETQYF
cdr3_length: 16; j_call: TRBJ2-3; d_call: TRBD2; clone_size: NA; v_call: TRBV7-6; cdr3_nt: TGTGCCAGCAGCTTCACTAGCGGGGGGGCTGGAGATACGCAGTATTTT; cdr3_aa: CASSFTSGGAGDTQYF
cdr3_length: 16; j_call: TRBJ1-1; d_call: TRBD1; clone_size: NA; v_call: TRBV6-5; cdr3_nt: TGTGCCAGCAGTTATTTGACAGGGTCGGTCGGCACTGAAGCTTTCTTT; cdr3_aa: CASSYLTGSVGTEAFF
cdr3_length: 16; j_call: TRBJ1-2; d_call: NA; clone_size: NA; v_call: TRBV7-9; cdr3_nt: TGTGCCAGCAGCTTAGGACCGACAGGAAATTACTATGGCTACACCTTC; cdr3_aa: CASSLGPTGNYYGYTF
cdr3_length: 17; j_call: TRBJ2-4; d_call: TRBD1; clone_size: NA; v_call: TRBV11-2; cdr3_nt: TGTGCCAGCAGCTTAAGTCTCTCCGGGACAGGGGAAAACATTCAGTACTTC; cdr3_aa: CASSLSLSGTGENIQYF
cdr3_length: 16; j_call: TRBJ2-7; d_call: TRBD2; clone_size: once; v_call: TRBV4-2; cdr3_nt: TGTGCCAGCAGCCAAGAACTAGCGGGAGGGCTCTACGAGCAGTACTTC; cdr3_aa: CASSQELAGGLYEQYF
cdr3_length: 14; j_call: TRBJ1-1; d_call: NA; clone_size: NA; v_call: TRBV7-9; cdr3_nt: TGTGCCAGCAGCTACCACGTCCGGGGAACTGAAGCTTTCTTT; cdr3_aa: CASSYHVRGTEAFF
cdr3_length: 12; j_call: TRBJ2-7; d_call: NA; clone_size: NA; v_call: TRBV19; cdr3_nt: TGTGCCAGTAGCGGGGTGTCCTACGAGCAGTACTTC; cdr3_aa: CASSGVSYEQYF
cdr3_length: 15; j_call: TRBJ2-5; d_call: NA; clone_size: NA; v_call: TRBV6-2/TRBV6-3; cdr3_nt: TGTGCCAGCAGTTACGGACTCCAAAAGACGGAGACCCAGTACTTC; cdr3_aa: CASSYGLQKTETQYF
cdr3_length: 15; j_call: TRBJ2-1; d_call: NA; clone_size: NA; v_call: TRBV18; cdr3_nt: TGTGCCAGCTCACCAAGAGGGATGGCATACAATGAGCAGTTCTTC; cdr3_aa: CASSPRGMAYNEQFF
cdr3_length: 16; j_call: TRBJ2-1; d_call: TRBD2; clone_size: NA; v_call: TRBV9; cdr3_nt: TGTGCCAGCAGCGTAGTCTCTAGCGGATCCTACAATGAGCAGTTCTTC; cdr3_aa: CASSVVSSGSYNEQFF
cdr3_length: 16; j_call: TRBJ2-5; d_call: TRBD2; clone_size: NA; v_call: TRBV4-1; cdr3_nt: TGCGCCAGCAGCCAAATAAGACGCGGGAGCCAAGAGACCCAGTACTTC; cdr3_aa: CASSQIRRGSQETQYF
cdr3_length: 17; j_call: TRBJ2-2; d_call: TRBD1; clone_size: NA; v_call: TRBV6-4; cdr3_nt: TGTGCCAGCAGTCGCTCCGGGACAGGGGGCAGGTCCGGGGAGCTGTTTTTT; cdr3_aa: CASSRSGTGGRSGELFF
cdr3_length: 17; j_call: TRBJ1-5; d_call: TRBD1; clone_size: NA; v_call: TRBV19; cdr3_nt: TGTGCCAGTAGTCTTCGGACAGGCGCTTATAGCAATCAGCCCCAGCATTTT; cdr3_aa: CASSLRTGAYSNQPQHF
cdr3_length: 12; j_call: TRBJ2-1; d_call: NA; clone_size: NA; v_call: TRBV10-1; cdr3_nt: TGCGCCAGCAGTGACGGCTACAATGAGCAGTTCTTC; cdr3_aa: CASSDGYNEQFF
cdr3_length: 13; j_call: TRBJ2-7; d_call: NA; clone_size: few; v_call: TRBV19; cdr3_nt: TGTGCCAGTAGAGGGAGTTACCCATTCGAGCAGTACTTC; cdr3_aa: CASRGSYPFEQYF
cdr3_length: 13; j_call: TRBJ2-2; d_call: TRBD2; clone_size: once; v_call: TRBV29-1; cdr3_nt: TGCAGCGTTGTCGGGGGGTCCTCCGGGGAGCTGTTTTTT; cdr3_aa: CSVVGGSSGELFF
cdr3_length: 15; j_call: TRBJ2-7; d_call: TRBD2; clone_size: NA; v_call: TRBV9; cdr3_nt: TGTGCCAGCAGCATAGCGGGAGGGTTCTCCTACGAGCAGTACTTC; cdr3_aa: CASSIAGGFSYEQYF
cdr3_length: 14; j_call: TRBJ2-7; d_call: NA; clone_size: NA; v_call: TRBV2; cdr3_nt: TGTGCCAGCAGCCCAGGGTCTAGCTCCTACGAGCAGTACTTC; cdr3_aa: CASSPGSSSYEQYF
cdr3_length: 15; j_call: TRBJ2-7; d_call: TRBD1; clone_size: NA; v_call: TRBV9; cdr3_nt: TGTGCCAGCAGCGTGACAGGGGGCCCCCCCTACGAGCAGTACTTC; cdr3_aa: CASSVTGGPPYEQYF
cdr3_length: 18; j_call: TRBJ1-1; d_call: NA; clone_size: NA; v_call: TRBV18; cdr3_nt: TGTGCCAGCTCCCCCCTCCCACAGATGGTAAGAACCAACACTGAAGCTTTCTTT; cdr3_aa: CASSPLPQMVRTNTEAFF
cdr3_length: 16; j_call: TRBJ2-2; d_call: TRBD1; clone_size: NA; v_call: TRBV5-4; cdr3_nt: TGTGCCAGCAGCGCTAGGACAGGGGGCGCCACCGGGGAGCTGTTTTTT; cdr3_aa: CASSARTGGATGELFF
cdr3_length: 13; j_call: TRBJ2-7; d_call: NA; clone_size: NA; v_call: TRBV29-1; cdr3_nt: TGCAGCGTTGTTAGTGGCTCCCAGGACGAGCAGTACTTC; cdr3_aa: CSVVSGSQDEQYF
cdr3_length: 16; j_call: TRBJ2-3; d_call: NA; clone_size: NA; v_call: TRBV3-1/TRBV3-2; cdr3_nt: TGTGCCAGCAGCCAAGAGGCGGGGCCAGGGACAGATACGCAGTATTTT; cdr3_aa: CASSQEAGPGTDTQYF
cdr3_length: 17; j_call: TRBJ1-1; d_call: TRBD1; clone_size: NA; v_call: TRBV5-7; cdr3_nt: TGTGCCAGCAGCCTGCGACAGGGGGCCCCTGTGAACACTGAAGCTTTCTTT; cdr3_aa: CASSLRQGAPVNTEAFF
cdr3_length: 16; j_call: TRBJ2-1; d_call: NA; clone_size: NA; v_call: TRBV11-2; cdr3_nt: TGTGCCAGCAGCTTAGTCAAGGGGGATCTAGCCTATGGGCAGTTCTTC; cdr3_aa: CASSLVKGDLAYGQFF
cdr3_length: 15; j_call: TRBJ2-2; d_call: NA; clone_size: NA; v_call: TRBV15; cdr3_nt: TGTGCCACCAGCCCCGGGGGGACAGGATCCGGGGAGCTGTTTTTT; cdr3_aa: CATSPGGTGSGELFF
cdr3_length: 15; j_call: TRBJ1-5; d_call: TRBD1; clone_size: once; v_call: TRBV7-2; cdr3_nt: TGTGCCAGCAGCGCCCTAGGGACAGGCAATCAGCCCCAGCATTTT; cdr3_aa: CASSALGTGNQPQHF
cdr3_length: 17; j_call: TRBJ2-3; d_call: TRBD2; clone_size: NA; v_call: TRBV5-6; cdr3_nt: TGTGCCAGCAGATTGGGACCGCTAGCGGGAAGTCCAGATACGCAGTATTTT; cdr3_aa: CASRLGPLAGSPDTQYF
cdr3_length: 16; j_call: TRBJ2-1; d_call: NA; clone_size: NA; v_call: TRBV18; cdr3_nt: TGTGCCAGCTCACCCCCGTTTCCAGGTGGAAGAAATGAGCAGTTCTTC; cdr3_aa: CASSPPFPGGRNEQFF
cdr3_length: 13; j_call: TRBJ1-1; d_call: NA; clone_size: NA; v_call: TRBV4-3; cdr3_nt: TGCGCCAGCAGCCGGCGGGACGACACTGAAGCTTTCTTT; cdr3_aa: CASSRRDDTEAFF
cdr3_length: 17; j_call: TRBJ1-3; d_call: TRBD1; clone_size: once; v_call: TRBV20-1; cdr3_nt: TGCAGTGCTAGTGCCGGTGGACAGGCCTACTCTGGAAACACCATATATTTT; cdr3_aa: CSASAGGQAYSGNTIYF
cdr3_length: 17; j_call: TRBJ2-7; d_call: TRBD2; clone_size: NA; v_call: TRBV6-2/TRBV6-3; cdr3_nt: TGTGCCAGCAGTCGCCACCGACTAGCGGGAGGGGCCTACGAGCAGTACTTC; cdr3_aa: CASSRHRLAGGAYEQYF
cdr3_length: 13; j_call: TRBJ1-1; d_call: TRBD1; clone_size: NA; v_call: TRBV27; cdr3_nt: TGTGCCAGCAGCCCGACAGGGGGCACTGAAGCTTTCTTT; cdr3_aa: CASSPTGGTEAFF
cdr3_length: 14; j_call: TRBJ2-3; d_call: NA; clone_size: NA; v_call: TRBV5-1; cdr3_nt: TGCGCCAGCAGCTTGGTAACAAGCACAGATACGCAGTATTTT; cdr3_aa: CASSLVTSTDTQYF